The source of this TCR beta chain is a study of graft-versus-host responses after intestinal transplantation (dated by TCRdb to about 2021). Regarding the complete study: The transplants that recipients received were multivisceral, liver-intestinal, or isolated intestinal. Every recipient was given anti-thymocyte globulin induction, followed by roughly 3 years of maintenance tacrolimus and steroids. Graft-versus-host and host-versus-graft alloreactive T cell clones were tracked in the graft, circulation and bone marrow after intestinal transplantation using bulk TCR-beta CDR3 sequencing. Alloreactive clones were identified by sequencing pre-transplant mixed lymphocyte reaction products and comparing these products with unstimulated pre-transplant donor and recipient T cells. Of the 20 to 30 intestinal transplant recipients enrolled in the cohort, one of whom was a retransplant, a few patients without pretransplant specimens were excluded. Donor T cell macrochimerism was defined as a peak of at least 4% donor T cells among recipient peripheral blood mononuclear cells. Rather than being sequenced by the commercial service, samples from a few later patients were sequenced in-house on an Illumina MiSeq and processed with MiXCR.

Receptor amplification or capture employed the immunoSEQ multiplex PCR assay. For most patients, genomic DNA was isolated with the Qiagen DNeasy Blood and Tissue Kit and sent frozen to Adaptive Biotechnologies for TCR sequencing. High-throughput TCR-beta CDR3 sequencing of genomic DNA from most patients was performed by Adaptive Biotechnologies. As for how the authors treated the data: TCR sequencing data were retrieved from Adaptive's ImmunoSEQ software for roughly 20 patients, whereas three other patients were processed with MiXCR and VDJtools. CD4 versus CD8 sorting errors were corrected by removing sequences found in both subsets at a frequency ratio below 5:1. CDR3 nucleotide sequences shared by donor and recipient were removed because the origin of these sequences could not be assigned. Alloreactive clones required at least 2-fold expansion over unstimulated cells and minimum CFSE-low frequency of 0.002% (template counts) or 0.001% (read counts). Mappable clones were those detected in sequenced pre-transplant spleen, lymph node, or MLR CFSE-low populations of the donor or recipient. The cumulative frequency of alloreactive clones was calculated as a percentage of all sequences, weighted by copy number. In its TCRdb copy, this immuneACCESS table keeps in-frame sequences only and misses some clones. Where compared with another copy, unresolved V genes explain less than half of these, and the others have no known cause. V and J calls plus clone size are reproduced from that table; the DNA served to infer D and trimming. This sample gives about 15,000 clones in total; 30% to 35% of them show up just once. The top ten clonotypes cover approximately 2% of the sample.

The sample's time point, from its label and the paper: cells obtained before transplantation from donor or recipient. Mixed lymphocyte reactions plated around 200,000 CFSE-labeled pre-transplant responders with around 200,000 irradiated violet-dye-labeled stimulators and were cultured for about 6 days. After the mixed lymphocyte reaction, proliferating CD3+CD4+CFSE-low and CD3+CD8+CFSE-low responder cells were FACS-sorted on a BD Influx sorter. This clone was counted between two and nine times. No per-base quality is available; no much larger clone lies one base away. General conclusions and limits of the study: Early after transplant, peak levels of circulating GvH clones were found to be associated with declines in HvG clones. Patients with donor T cell macrochimerism had high GvH to HvG T cell clonal ratios in their allografts. GvH clones were detected in recipient bone marrow, and some appeared earlier in ileal mucosa or blood, consistent with an intestinal mucosal origin. The relatively low number and heterogeneity of intestinal transplant patients limited the conclusions.

Trimming costs V 5 bases and J 4 bases, and their ends lie 14 bases apart. CDR1 and CDR2 are drawn from the germline V gene: SGHNT, YENEEA. Measured from the cysteine to the phenylalanine, the CDR3 is 14 residues long. Just CDR3 DNA is preserved here, 42 bases in frame from base 1. Sequenced here: alloreactive CD8+ T cells from a mixed lymphocyte reaction culture, sampled before intestinal transplant. The sample's cell subset or site label, in plain terms: CFSE-low proliferating T cells sorted from approximately 6-day pre-transplant mixed lymphocyte reaction (GvH or HvG direction). This chain joins TRBV11-3 to TRBJ1-2; the D gene is not confidently resolved. The source is a human patient who received an intestinal transplant. The base sequence is TGTGCCAGCAGCCTCGACGCCTCGGGCTATGGCTACACCTTC. Its amino acids are CASSLDASGYGYTF.